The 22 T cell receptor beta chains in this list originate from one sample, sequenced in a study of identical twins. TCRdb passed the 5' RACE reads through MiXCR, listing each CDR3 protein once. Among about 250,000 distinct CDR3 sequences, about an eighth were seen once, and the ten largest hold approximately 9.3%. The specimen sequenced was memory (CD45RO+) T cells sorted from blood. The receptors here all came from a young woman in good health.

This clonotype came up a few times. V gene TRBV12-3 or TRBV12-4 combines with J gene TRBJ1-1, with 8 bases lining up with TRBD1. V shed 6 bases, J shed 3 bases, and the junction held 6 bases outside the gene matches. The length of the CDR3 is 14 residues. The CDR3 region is CASSSRTGYTEAFF. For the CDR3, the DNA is TGTGCCAGCAGCAGCAGGACAGGGTACACTGAAGCTTTCTTT.

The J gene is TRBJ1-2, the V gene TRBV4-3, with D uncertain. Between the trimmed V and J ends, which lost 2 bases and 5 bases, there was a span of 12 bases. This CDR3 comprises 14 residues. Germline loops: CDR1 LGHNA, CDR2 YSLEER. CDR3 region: CASSQKGGGYGYTF. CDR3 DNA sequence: TGCGCCAGCAGCCAAAAGGGCGGAGGTTATGGCTACACCTTC.

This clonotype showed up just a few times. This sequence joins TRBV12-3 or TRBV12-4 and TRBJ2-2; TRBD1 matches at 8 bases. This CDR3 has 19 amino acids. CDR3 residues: CTISPPTYRTGHNTGELFF. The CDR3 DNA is TGTACCATCAGTCCACCAACTTATCGGACAGGGCATAACACCGGGGAGCTGTTTTTT.

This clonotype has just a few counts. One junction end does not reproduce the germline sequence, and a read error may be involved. The CDR3, as DNA: TGCGCCAGCAGCTTGCACAGGGTTTTCACTGAAGCCTTCTTT. Protein: CASSLHRVFTEAFF. V usage is TRBV5-1 and J usage is TRBJ1-1; D is perhaps TRBD1 (6 bases). The germline gives CDR1 SGHRS, CDR2 YFSETQ. This CDR3 comprises 14 residues.

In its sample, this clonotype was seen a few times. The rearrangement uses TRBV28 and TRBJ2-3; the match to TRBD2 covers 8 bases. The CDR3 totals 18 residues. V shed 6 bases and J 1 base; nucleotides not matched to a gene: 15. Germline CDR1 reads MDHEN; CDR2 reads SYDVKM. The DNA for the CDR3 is TGTGCCAGCAGATCCAGGGGAATAGCGGGGCGCCGCACAGATACGCAGTATTTT. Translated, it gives CASRSRGIAGRRTDTQYF.

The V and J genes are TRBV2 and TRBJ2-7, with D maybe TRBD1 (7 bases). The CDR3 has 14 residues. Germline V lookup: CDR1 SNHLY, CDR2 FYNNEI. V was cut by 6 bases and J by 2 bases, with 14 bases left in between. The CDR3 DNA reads TGTGCCAGCAGAGTCCAGGGGGGCCCCTACGAGCAGTACTTC. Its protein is CASRVQGGPYEQYF.

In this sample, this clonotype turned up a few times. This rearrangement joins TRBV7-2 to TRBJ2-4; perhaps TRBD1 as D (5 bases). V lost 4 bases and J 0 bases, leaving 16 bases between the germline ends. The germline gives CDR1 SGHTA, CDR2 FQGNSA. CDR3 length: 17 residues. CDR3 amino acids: CASSSLDRTIAKNIQYF. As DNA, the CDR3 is TGTGCCAGCAGCTCCCTAGACAGAACTATAGCCAAAAACATTCAGTACTTC.

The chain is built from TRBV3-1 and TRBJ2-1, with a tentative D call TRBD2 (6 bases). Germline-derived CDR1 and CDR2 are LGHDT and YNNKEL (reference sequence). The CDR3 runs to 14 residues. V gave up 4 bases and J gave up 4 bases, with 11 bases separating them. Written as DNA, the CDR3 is TGTGCCAGCAGCCCCGGGAGTGCGTACAATGAGCAGTTCTTC. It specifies CASSPGSAYNEQFF.

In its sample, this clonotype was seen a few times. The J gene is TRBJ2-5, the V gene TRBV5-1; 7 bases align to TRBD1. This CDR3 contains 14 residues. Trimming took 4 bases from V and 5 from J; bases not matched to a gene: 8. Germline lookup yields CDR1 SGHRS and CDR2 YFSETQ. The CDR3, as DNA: TGCGCCAGCAGCATACAGGGGCAGGGGGAGACCCAGTACTTC. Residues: CASSIQGQGETQYF.

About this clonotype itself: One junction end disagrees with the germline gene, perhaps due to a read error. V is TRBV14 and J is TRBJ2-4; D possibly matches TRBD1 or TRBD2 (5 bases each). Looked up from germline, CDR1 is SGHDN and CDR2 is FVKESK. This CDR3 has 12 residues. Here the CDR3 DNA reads TGTGCCAGCAGCCAAGGTGTTTCAGGGAGAGAGTTC. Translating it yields CASSQGVSGREF. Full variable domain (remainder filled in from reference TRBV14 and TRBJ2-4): EAGVTQFPSHSVIEKGQTVTLRCDPISGHDNLYWYRRVMGKEIKFLLHFVKESKQDESGMPNNRFLAERTGGTYSTLKVQPAELEDSGVYFCASSQGVSGREFGAGTRLSVL.

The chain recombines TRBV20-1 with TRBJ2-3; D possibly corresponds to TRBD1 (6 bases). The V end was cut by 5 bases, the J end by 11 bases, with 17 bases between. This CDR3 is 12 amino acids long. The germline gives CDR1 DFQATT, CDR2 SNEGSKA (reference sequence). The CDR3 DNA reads TGCAGTGCTCTTCTTGAGGGGGATCGGCAGTATTTT. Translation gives CSALLEGDRQYF.

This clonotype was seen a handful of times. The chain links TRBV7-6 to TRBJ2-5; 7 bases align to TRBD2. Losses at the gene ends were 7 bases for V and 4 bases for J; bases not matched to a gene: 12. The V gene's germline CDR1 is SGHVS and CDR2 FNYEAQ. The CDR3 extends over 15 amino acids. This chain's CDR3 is CASISKPGGRETQYF. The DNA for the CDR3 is TGTGCCAGCATATCTAAGCCGGGGGGACGAGAGACCCAGTACTTC.

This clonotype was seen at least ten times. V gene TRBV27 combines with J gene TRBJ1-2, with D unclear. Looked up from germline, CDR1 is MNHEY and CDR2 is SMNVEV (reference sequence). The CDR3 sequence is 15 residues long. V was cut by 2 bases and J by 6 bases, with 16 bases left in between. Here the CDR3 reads CASSLGFSGSHGYTF. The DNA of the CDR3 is TGTGCCAGCAGTTTAGGGTTTTCCGGTAGCCATGGCTACACCTTC.

This CDR3 is CAWSVLGVADTQYF. CDR3 nucleotides: TGTGCCTGGAGTGTACTCGGGGTAGCAGATACGCAGTATTTT. The chain links TRBV30 to TRBJ2-3; TRBD2 is a possible D gene (5 bases). Germline V gene data show CDR1 as GTSNPN and CDR2 as SVGIG (reference sequence). This CDR3 contains 14 residues. Deletions cut 0 bases from V and 4 bases from J, with 11 bases between.

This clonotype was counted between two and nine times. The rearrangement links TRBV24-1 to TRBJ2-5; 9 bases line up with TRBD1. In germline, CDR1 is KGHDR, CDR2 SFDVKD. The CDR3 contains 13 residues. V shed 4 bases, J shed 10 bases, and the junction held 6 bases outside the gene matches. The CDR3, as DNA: TGTGCCACCAGTGACCCCGACAGGGGGATCCAGTACTTC. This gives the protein CATSDPDRGIQYF.

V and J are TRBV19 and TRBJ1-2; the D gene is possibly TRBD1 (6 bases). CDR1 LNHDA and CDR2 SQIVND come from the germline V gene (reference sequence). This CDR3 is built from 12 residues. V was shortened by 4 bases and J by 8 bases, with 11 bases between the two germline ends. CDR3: CASSTGVWGYTF. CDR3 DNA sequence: TGTGCCAGTAGTACAGGGGTATGGGGCTACACCTTC.

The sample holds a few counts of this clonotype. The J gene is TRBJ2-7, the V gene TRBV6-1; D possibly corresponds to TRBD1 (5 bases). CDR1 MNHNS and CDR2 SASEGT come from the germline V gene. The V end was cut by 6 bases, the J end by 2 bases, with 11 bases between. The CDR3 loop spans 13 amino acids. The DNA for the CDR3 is TGTGCCAGCAGAAGGGGTGTAGCCTACGAGCAGTACTTC. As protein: CASRRGVAYEQYF.

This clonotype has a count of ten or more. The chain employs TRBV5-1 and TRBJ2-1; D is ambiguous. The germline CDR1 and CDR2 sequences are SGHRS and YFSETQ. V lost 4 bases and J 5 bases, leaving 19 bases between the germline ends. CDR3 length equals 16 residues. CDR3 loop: CASSVGWGKTNNEQFF. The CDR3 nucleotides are TGCGCCAGCAGCGTTGGGTGGGGAAAGACCAACAATGAGCAGTTCTTC.

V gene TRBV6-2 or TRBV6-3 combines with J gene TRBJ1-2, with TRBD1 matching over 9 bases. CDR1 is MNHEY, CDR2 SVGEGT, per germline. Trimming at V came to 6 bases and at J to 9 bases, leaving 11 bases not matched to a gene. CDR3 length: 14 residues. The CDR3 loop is CASRVTGQGKSYTF. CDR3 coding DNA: TGTGCCAGCAGAGTCACGGGACAGGGTAAAAGCTACACCTTC.

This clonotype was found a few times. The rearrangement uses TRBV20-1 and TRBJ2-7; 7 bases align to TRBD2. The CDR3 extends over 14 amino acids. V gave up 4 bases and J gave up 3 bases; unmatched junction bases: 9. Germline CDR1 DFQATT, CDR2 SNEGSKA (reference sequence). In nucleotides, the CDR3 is TGCAGTGCTATTCAGCGGGGCATAGGCTACGAGCAGTACTTC. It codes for CSAIQRGIGYEQYF.

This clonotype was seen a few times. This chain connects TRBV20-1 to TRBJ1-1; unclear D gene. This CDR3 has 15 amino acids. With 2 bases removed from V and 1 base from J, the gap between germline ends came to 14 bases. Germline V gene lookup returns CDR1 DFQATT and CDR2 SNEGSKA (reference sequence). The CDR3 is CSARSPGLKNTEAFF. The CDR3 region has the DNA TGCAGTGCTAGATCACCGGGATTGAAGAACACTGAAGCTTTCTTT.

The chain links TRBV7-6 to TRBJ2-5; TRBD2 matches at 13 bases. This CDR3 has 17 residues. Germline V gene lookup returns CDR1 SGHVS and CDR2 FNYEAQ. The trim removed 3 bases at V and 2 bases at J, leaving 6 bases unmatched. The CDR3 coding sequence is TGTGCCAGCAGCTTGGGACTAGCGGGAACCACTCAAGAGACCCAGTACTTC. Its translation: CASSLGLAGTTQETQYF.